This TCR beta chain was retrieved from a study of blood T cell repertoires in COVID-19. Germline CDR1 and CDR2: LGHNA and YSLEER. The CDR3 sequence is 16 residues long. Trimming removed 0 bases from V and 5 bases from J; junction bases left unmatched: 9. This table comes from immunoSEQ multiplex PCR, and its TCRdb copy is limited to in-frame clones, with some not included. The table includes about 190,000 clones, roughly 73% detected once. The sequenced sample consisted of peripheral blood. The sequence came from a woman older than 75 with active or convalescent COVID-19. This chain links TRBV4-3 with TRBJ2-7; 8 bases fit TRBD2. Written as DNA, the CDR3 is TGCGCCAGCAGCCAAGATCATCGGGGGGGGCTCGACGAGCAGTACTTC. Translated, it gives CASSQDHRGGLDEQYF.